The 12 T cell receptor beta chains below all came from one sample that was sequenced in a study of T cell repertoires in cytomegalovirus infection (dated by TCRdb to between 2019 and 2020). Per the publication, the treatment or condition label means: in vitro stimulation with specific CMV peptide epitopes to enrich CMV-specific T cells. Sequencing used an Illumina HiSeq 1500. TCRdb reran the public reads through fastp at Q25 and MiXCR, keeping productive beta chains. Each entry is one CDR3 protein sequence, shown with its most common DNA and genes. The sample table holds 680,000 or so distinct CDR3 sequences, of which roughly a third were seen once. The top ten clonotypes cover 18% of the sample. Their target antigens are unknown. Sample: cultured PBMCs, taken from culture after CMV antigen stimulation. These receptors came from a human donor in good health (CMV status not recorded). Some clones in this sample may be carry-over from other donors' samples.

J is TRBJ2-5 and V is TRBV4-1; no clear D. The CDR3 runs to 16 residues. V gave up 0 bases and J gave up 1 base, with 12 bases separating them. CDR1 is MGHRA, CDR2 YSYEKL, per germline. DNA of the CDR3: TGCGCCAGCAGCCAAGACCGAAGACTCGGCCAAGAGACCCAGTACTTC. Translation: CASSQDRRLGQETQYF.

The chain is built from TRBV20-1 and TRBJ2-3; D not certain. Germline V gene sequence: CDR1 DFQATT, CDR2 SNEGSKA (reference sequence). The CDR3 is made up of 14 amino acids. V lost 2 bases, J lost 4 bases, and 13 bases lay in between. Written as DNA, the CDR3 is TGCAGTGCTAGAAAGCGACCCGCCCCAGATACGCAGTATTTT. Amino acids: CSARKRPAPDTQYF.

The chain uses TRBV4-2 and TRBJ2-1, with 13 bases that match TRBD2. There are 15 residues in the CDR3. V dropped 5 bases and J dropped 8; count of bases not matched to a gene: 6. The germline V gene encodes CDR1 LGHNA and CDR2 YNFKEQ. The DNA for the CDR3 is TGTGCCAGCAGCGGAGGACTAGCGGGAGAAGATGAGCAGTTCTTC. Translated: CASSGGLAGEDEQFF.

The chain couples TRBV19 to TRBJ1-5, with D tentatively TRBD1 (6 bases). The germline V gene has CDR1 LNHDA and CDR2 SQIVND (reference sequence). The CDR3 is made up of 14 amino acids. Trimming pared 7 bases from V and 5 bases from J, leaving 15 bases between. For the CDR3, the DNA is TGTGCCAGTACGCGGGACAACCGTTATCAGCCCCAGCATTTT. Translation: CASTRDNRYQPQHF. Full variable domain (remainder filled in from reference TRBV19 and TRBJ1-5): DGGITQSPKYLFRKEGQNVTLSCEQNLNHDAMYWYRQDPGQGLRLIYYSQIVNDFQKGDIAEGYSVSREKKESFPLTVTSAQKNPTAFYLCASTRDNRYQPQHFGDGTRLSIL.

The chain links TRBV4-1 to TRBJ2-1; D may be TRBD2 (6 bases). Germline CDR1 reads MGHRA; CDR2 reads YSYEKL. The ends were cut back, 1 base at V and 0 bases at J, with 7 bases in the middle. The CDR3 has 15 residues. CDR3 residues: CASSQVGGSYNEQFF. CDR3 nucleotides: TGCGCCAGCAGCCAAGTCGGGGGCTCCTACAATGAGCAGTTCTTC.

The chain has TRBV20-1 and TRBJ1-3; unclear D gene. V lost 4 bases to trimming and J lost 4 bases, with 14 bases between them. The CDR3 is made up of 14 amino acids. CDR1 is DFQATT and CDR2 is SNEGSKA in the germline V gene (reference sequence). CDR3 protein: CSAIHGLAGNTIYF. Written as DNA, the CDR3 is TGCAGTGCTATCCACGGGCTCGCAGGAAACACCATATATTTT.

The chain's CDR3 is CATRTPGNEQFF. CDR3 coding DNA: TGTGCCACCCGTACCCCCGGCAATGAGCAGTTCTTC. The rearrangement links TRBV6-2 or TRBV6-3 to TRBJ2-1; no firm D call. The CDR3 extends over 12 amino acids. The V and J ends lost 10 bases and 6 bases respectively, with 13 bases between them. The V gene's germline CDR1 is MNHEY and CDR2 SVGEGT.

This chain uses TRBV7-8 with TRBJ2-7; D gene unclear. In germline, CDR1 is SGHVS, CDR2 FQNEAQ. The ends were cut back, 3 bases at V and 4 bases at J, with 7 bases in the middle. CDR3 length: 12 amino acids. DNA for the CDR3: TGTGCCAGCAGCTTCGTCTTTTACGAGCAGTACTTC. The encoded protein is CASSFVFYEQYF. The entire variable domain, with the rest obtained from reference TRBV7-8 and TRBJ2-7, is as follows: GAGVSQSPRYKVAKRGQDVALRCDPISGHVSLFWYQQALGQGPEFLTYFQNEAQLDKSGLPSDRFFAERPEGSVSTLKIQRTQQEDSAVYLCASSFVFYEQYFGPGTRLTVT.

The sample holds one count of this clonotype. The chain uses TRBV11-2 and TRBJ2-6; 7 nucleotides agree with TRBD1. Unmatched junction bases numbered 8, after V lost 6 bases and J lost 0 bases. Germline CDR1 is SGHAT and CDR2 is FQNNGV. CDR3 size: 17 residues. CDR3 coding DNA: TGTGCCAGCAGATCCCCCCGACAGGGCTCTGGGGCCAACGTCCTGACTTTC. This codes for CASRSPRQGSGANVLTF.

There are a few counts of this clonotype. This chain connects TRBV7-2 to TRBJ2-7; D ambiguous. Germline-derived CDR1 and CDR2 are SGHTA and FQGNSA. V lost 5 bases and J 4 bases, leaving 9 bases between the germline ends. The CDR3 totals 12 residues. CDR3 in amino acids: CASSPDHYEQYF. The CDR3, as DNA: TGTGCCAGCAGCCCTGATCATTACGAGCAGTACTTC.

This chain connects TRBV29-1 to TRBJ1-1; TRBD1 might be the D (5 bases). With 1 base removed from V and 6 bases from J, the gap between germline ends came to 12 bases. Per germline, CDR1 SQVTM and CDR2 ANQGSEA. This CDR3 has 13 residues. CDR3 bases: TGCAGCGTTGAAGTAACCCGGGGGGCTGAAGCTTTCTTT. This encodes CSVEVTRGAEAFF.

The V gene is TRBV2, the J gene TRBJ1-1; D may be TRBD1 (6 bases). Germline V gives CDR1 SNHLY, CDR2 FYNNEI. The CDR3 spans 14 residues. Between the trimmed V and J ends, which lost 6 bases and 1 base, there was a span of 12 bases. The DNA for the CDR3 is TGTGCCAGCAGAGCACAGGGAGGGAACACTGAAGCTTTCTTT. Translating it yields CASRAQGGNTEAFF.